These 29 T cell receptor beta chains came from one sample sequenced in a study of long-term antiretroviral therapy in people with HIV. This was the immunoSEQ v3.0 assay at survey level. Some clones are missing from TCRdb's copy, which holds only in-frame ones; the method was immunoSEQ multiplex PCR. The table includes some 15,000 clones, roughly 80% detected once. The sample consisted of unsorted PBMCs, taken 1.2 years before starting antiretroviral therapy. All receptors derive from a man between 25 and 39 years old with HIV.

This CDR3 reads CASSSPSEETQYF. The CDR3 DNA is TGCGCCAGCAGCTCACCCTCAGAGGAGACCCAGTACTTC. J is TRBJ2-5 and V is TRBV5-1; D uncertain. Trimming removed 3 bases from V and 5 bases from J, with 11 bases in between. Germline CDR1 is SGHRS and CDR2 is YFSETQ. The CDR3 contains 13 residues.

The chain's CDR3 is CASSGTGGDTEAFF. CDR3 coding DNA: TGTGCCAGCAGCGGGACTGGGGGAGACACTGAAGCTTTCTTT. V is TRBV9 and J is TRBJ1-1; D perhaps matches TRBD1 (5 bases). Looked up from germline, CDR1 is SGDLS and CDR2 is YYNGEE. Trimming cost V 3 bases and J 3 bases, with 12 bases left between them. This CDR3 region has 14 residues.

This clone was counted a single time. This chain links TRBV19 with TRBJ1-6, with D hard to call. Trimming took off 3 bases at V and 9 bases at J, with 9 bases between the two ends. Germline V gene lookup returns CDR1 LNHDA and CDR2 SQIVND (reference sequence). This CDR3 is 13 amino acids long. CDR3 bases: TGTGCCAGTAGTATCCCCCCTGCTTCACCCCTCCACTTT. This translates into CASSIPPASPLHF.

This clone was seen just once. This chain links TRBV5-4 with TRBJ2-2; 8 nucleotides align to TRBD2. V trimming: 4 bases; J trimming: 0 bases; junction bases outside the gene matches: 5. Germline V lookup: CDR1 SGHNT, CDR2 YYREEE (reference sequence). The CDR3 is 16 residues long. CDR3 sequence (DNA): TGTGCCAGCAGCCCCCCGGGACTAGCGAACACCGGGGAGCTGTTTTTT. This gives the protein CASSPPGLANTGELFF.

The rearrangement uses TRBV6-5 and TRBJ2-2; D assignment may be TRBD1 or TRBD2 (5 bases each). CDR1 is MNHEY and CDR2 is SVGAGI in the germline V gene. V lost 8 bases and J lost 3, with 13 bases in between. CDR3 length: 14 residues. The CDR3 nucleotides are TGTGCCAGCCGGGGCGAGGTCTACACCGGGGAGCTGTTTTTT. Amino acid sequence: CASRGEVYTGELFF.

This chain joins TRBV19 and TRBJ1-1; TRBD1 might be the D (5 bases). The germline gives CDR1 LNHDA, CDR2 SQIVND (reference sequence). V was clipped by 1 base and J by 3 bases, with 15 bases between them. The length of the CDR3 is 16 residues. The CDR3 sequence: CASSIVGQGDYTEAFF. For the CDR3, the DNA is TGTGCCAGTAGTATAGTGGGGCAGGGAGATTACACTGAAGCTTTCTTT.

This clone was found a few times. V is TRBV28 and J is TRBJ2-1, with 9 bases aligning to TRBD2. The V gene end was trimmed by 3 bases and the J gene end by 5 bases; junction bases not matched to a gene: 8. The CDR3 is 16 amino acids. Germline CDR1 reads MDHEN; CDR2 reads SYDVKM. The CDR3, as DNA: TGTGCCAGCAGTTTGTCGGCGGGAGGGCCGAACAATGAGCAGTTCTTC. It is translated as CASSLSAGGPNNEQFF.

The table lists this clone with a few counts. The chain recombines TRBV5-1 with TRBJ1-5; perhaps TRBD1 as D (5 bases). CDR1 and CDR2 from the germline V gene are SGHRS and YFSETQ. Trimming left V 2 bases short and J 4 bases short, with 13 bases between. The length of the CDR3 is 15 residues. The CDR3 nucleotides read TGCGCCAGCAGCTTAATCCCTGACAGAAATCAGCCCCAGCATTTT. This codes for CASSLIPDRNQPQHF.

In its sample, this clone was seen a few times. The chain carries TRBV7-3 and TRBJ1-6; TRBD1 is a possible D gene (5 bases). V lost 4 bases and J lost 7, with 11 bases in between. The germline V gene has CDR1 SGHTA and CDR2 FQGTGA. This CDR3 spans 14 amino acids. The CDR3 DNA reads TGTGCCAGCAGCTCTGGTAGGGGCAATTCACCCCTCCACTTT. The encoded protein is CASSSGRGNSPLHF.

The CDR3 DNA follows: TGTGCCAGCAGCGGGCCCCGGGACAGAACAGATACGCAGTATTTT. Residues: CASSGPRDRTDTQYF. The chain employs TRBV9 and TRBJ2-3; TRBD1 agrees at 7 bases. Losses at the gene ends were 3 bases for V and 3 bases for J; bases not matched to a gene: 7. This CDR3 has 15 amino acids. From germline, CDR1 is SGDLS and CDR2 YYNGEE.

The J gene is TRBJ1-1, the V gene TRBV11-2; D is ambiguous. Germline V gene lookup returns CDR1 SGHAT and CDR2 FQNNGV. Trimming left V 3 bases short and J 1 base short, with 6 bases between. There are 13 residues in the CDR3. The CDR3 DNA reads as TGTGCCAGCAGCTTGGGAGCGAACACTGAAGCTTTCTTT. Its protein product is CASSLGANTEAFF.

J is TRBJ1-2 and V is TRBV2; D is ambiguous. V lost 4 bases and J 8 bases, leaving 14 bases between the germline ends. Germline CDR1 is SNHLY and CDR2 is FYNNEI. The CDR3 contains 13 residues. DNA of the CDR3: TGTGCCAGCAGTGTTCTCTCGGACCAGGGCTACACCTTC. Translated, it gives CASSVLSDQGYTF. The full variable domain, rest sourced from reference TRBV2 and TRBJ1-2, is EPEVTQTPSHQVTQMGQEVILRCVPISNHLYFYWYRQILGQKVEFLVSFYNNEISEKSEIFDDQFSVERPDGSNFTLKIRSTKLEDSAMYFCASSVLSDQGYTFGSGTRLTVV.

The chain has TRBV6-5 and TRBJ1-3; possibly TRBD1 for D (5 bases). Germline V CDR1 and CDR2: MNHEY, SVGAGI. The CDR3 runs 12 residues. V lost 6 bases, J lost 7 bases, and 10 bases lay in between. CDR3 bases: TGTGCCAGCAGCTTCGACAGTAACACCATATATTTT. Protein sequence: CASSFDSNTIYF.

V gene TRBV7-9 combines with J gene TRBJ1-1; no clear D gene. CDR3 length equals 12 residues. Deletions cut 5 bases from V and 0 bases from J, with 4 bases between. Germline V gene data show CDR1 as SEHNR and CDR2 as FQNEAQ (reference sequence). CDR3 sequence reads: CASSLMNTEAFF. CDR3 nucleotides: TGTGCCAGCAGCCTGATGAACACTGAAGCTTTCTTT.

DNA of the CDR3: TGTGCCAGCAGCCCGAACGGGGAGCTGTTTTTT. It codes for CASSPNGELFF. The rearrangement joins TRBV25-1 to TRBJ2-2; no clear D. CDR3 length equals 11 residues. Germline loops: CDR1 MGHDK, CDR2 SYGVNS. Trimming cost V 6 bases and J 7 bases, with 6 bases left between them.

Here the CDR3 reads CASSSPPPGNHEKLFF. The CDR3 DNA reads TGTGCCAGCAGCTCCCCACCGCCCGGGAACCATGAAAAACTGTTTTTT. The rearrangement links TRBV7-9 to TRBJ1-4, with D hard to call. Germline CDR1 and CDR2: SEHNR and FQNEAQ (reference sequence). The CDR3 is 16 residues long. V was pared by 4 bases and J by 6 bases, with 18 bases between.

The sample holds a few counts of this clone. J is TRBJ1-6 and V is TRBV5-4, with D possibly TRBD1 on 5 matching bases. The CDR3 covers 14 residues. CDR1 and CDR2 from the germline V gene are SGHNT and YYREEE (reference sequence). V was shortened by 4 bases and J by 7 bases, with 12 bases between the two germline ends. The chain's CDR3 is CASSLPRQNSPLHF. In DNA, the CDR3 is TGTGCCAGCAGCCTCCCTAGACAGAATTCACCCCTCCACTTT.

The V call is TRBV4-1, the J call TRBJ1-5, with 7 positions matching TRBD1. The CDR3 loop spans 16 amino acids. Per the germline V gene, CDR1 is MGHRA and CDR2 is YSYEKL. V shed 0 bases, J shed 4 bases, and the junction held 6 bases outside the gene matches. DNA of the CDR3: TGCGCCAGCAGCCAAGATGTCGGGACAGCTAATCAGCCCCAGCATTTT. It encodes CASSQDVGTANQPQHF.

The V gene is TRBV27, the J gene TRBJ2-7; TRBD1 agrees at 8 bases. The germline gives CDR1 MNHEY, CDR2 SMNVEV (reference sequence). V lost 6 bases, J lost 1 base, and 2 bases stayed unmatched. The CDR3 consists of 13 residues. The DNA of the CDR3 is TGTGCCAGCAGCCGACAGGGGTCCTACGAGCAGTACTTC. It specifies CASSRQGSYEQYF.

The chain uses TRBV19 and TRBJ1-1; tentatively, D is TRBD1 (6 bases). The CDR3 extends over 16 amino acids. The germline V and J ends were trimmed by 5 bases and 5 bases, with 21 bases remaining between them. In germline, CDR1 is LNHDA, CDR2 SQIVND (reference sequence). The CDR3 loop is CASSPGGGRGQTEAFF. CDR3 DNA: TGTGCCAGTAGTCCCGGGGGGGGCAGGGGACAAACTGAAGCTTTCTTT.

The chain carries TRBV5-1 and TRBJ2-3; a possible D gene is TRBD1 (6 bases). The CDR3 has 14 residues. Germline lookup yields CDR1 SGHRS and CDR2 YFSETQ. Deletions cut 2 bases from V and 3 bases from J, with 10 bases between. In DNA, the CDR3 is TGCGCCAGCAGCTTAATCAGGGGAACAGATACGCAGTATTTT. Translated: CASSLIRGTDTQYF. Filled out from reference TRBV5-1 and TRBJ2-3, the complete variable domain reads KAGVTQTPRYLIKTRGQQVTLSCSPISGHRSVSWYQQTPGQGLQFLFEYFSETQRNKGNFPGRFSGRQFSNSRSEMNVSTLELGDSALYLCASSLIRGTDTQYFGPGTRLTVL.

The chain recombines TRBV5-1 with TRBJ1-2; possibly TRBD1 for D (6 bases). Germline V gene data show CDR1 as SGHRS and CDR2 as YFSETQ. This CDR3 has 12 amino acids. Deletions cut 6 bases from V and 8 bases from J, with 14 bases between. This chain's CDR3 is CASTLGGGGYTF. The CDR3 nucleotides are TGCGCCAGCACCCTCGGGGGGGGCGGCTACACCTTC.

J is TRBJ1-4 and V is TRBV2; D uncertain. V lost 11 bases and J 4 bases, leaving 14 bases between the germline ends. CDR3 size: 13 residues. CDR1 is SNHLY, CDR2 FYNNEI, per germline. As DNA, the CDR3 is TGTGCCGGCGGACTGCCCAATAATGAAAAACTGTTTTTT. Its translation is CAGGLPNNEKLFF.

CDR3 in amino acids: CASSLVAGGRDEQFF. CDR3 in DNA: TGCGCCAGCAGCTTGGTAGCAGGGGGCAGGGATGAGCAGTTCTTC. The chain couples TRBV5-1 to TRBJ2-1, with 8 bases matching TRBD1. Germline-derived CDR1 and CDR2 are SGHRS and YFSETQ. CDR3 length: 15 amino acids. V shed 0 bases and J 8 bases; nucleotides not matched to a gene: 7.

V usage is TRBV19 and J usage is TRBJ2-2, with 10 nucleotides matching TRBD1. This CDR3 spans 13 amino acids. Germline-derived CDR1 and CDR2 are LNHDA and SQIVND (reference sequence). V was pared by 9 bases and J by 6 bases, with 4 bases of the junction left unmatched. The CDR3 protein is CASRDRGAGELFF. CDR3 DNA: TGTGCCAGCCGGGACAGGGGTGCCGGGGAGCTGTTTTTT.

The chain uses TRBV15 and TRBJ2-7; D call uncertain. Deletions cut 0 bases from V and 3 bases from J, with 12 bases between. Germline V CDR1 and CDR2: LNHNV, YYDKDF (reference sequence). CDR3 size: 15 residues. CDR3 nucleotide sequence: TGTGCCACCAGCAGAGAGAAGGGTACATTCTACGAGCAGTACTTC. Translation: CATSREKGTFYEQYF.

The chain couples TRBV7-9 to TRBJ2-5; TRBD2 matches 7 bases. The J call is in doubt because the DNA end fits TRBJ2-7 better. The CDR3 loop spans 14 amino acids. Per germline, CDR1 SEHNR and CDR2 FQNEAQ (reference sequence). This CDR3 reads CASSPAAGSYEQYF. The CDR3 DNA reads as TGTGCCAGCAGCCCAGCAGCGGGATCCTACGAGCAGTACTTC.

The chain has TRBV5-1 and TRBJ1-6; a possible D gene is TRBD1 (6 bases). The V gene lost 3 bases and the J gene lost 11 bases, with 15 bases spanning the gap. Per the germline V gene, CDR1 is SGHRS and CDR2 is YFSETQ. The CDR3 length is 14 residues. CDR3 protein: CASSSQPGHPPLHF. The CDR3 region has the DNA TGCGCCAGCAGCTCTCAACCGGGACATCCACCCCTCCACTTT.

This clone was seen a few times. V gene TRBV27 combines with J gene TRBJ1-2; tentative D call: TRBD1 (5 bases). V was pared by 0 bases and J by 2 bases, with 13 bases between. The CDR3 is made up of 16 amino acids. CDR1 and CDR2 (germline): MNHEY, SMNVEV (reference sequence). CDR3 loop: CASSLSRGLTNYGYTF. In DNA, the CDR3 is TGTGCCAGCAGTTTATCGAGGGGACTTACAAACTATGGCTACACCTTC.